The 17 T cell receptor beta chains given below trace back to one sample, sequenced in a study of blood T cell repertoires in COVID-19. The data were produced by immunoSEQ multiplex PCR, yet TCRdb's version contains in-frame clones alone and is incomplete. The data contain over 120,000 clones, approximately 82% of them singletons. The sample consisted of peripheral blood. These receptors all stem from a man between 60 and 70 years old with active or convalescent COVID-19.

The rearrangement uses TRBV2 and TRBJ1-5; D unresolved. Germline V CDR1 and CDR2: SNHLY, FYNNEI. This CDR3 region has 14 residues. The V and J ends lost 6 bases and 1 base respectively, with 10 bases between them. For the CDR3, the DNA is TGTGCCAGCAGGACCCTGGGCAGCAATCAGCCCCAGCATTTT. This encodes CASRTLGSNQPQHF.

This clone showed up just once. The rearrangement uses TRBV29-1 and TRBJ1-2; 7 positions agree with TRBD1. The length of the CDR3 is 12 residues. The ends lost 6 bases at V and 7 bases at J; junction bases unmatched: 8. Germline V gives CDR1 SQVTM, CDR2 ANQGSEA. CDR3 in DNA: TGCAGCGTCCAAAAACAGGGGTCTGGCTACACCTTC. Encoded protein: CSVQKQGSGYTF.

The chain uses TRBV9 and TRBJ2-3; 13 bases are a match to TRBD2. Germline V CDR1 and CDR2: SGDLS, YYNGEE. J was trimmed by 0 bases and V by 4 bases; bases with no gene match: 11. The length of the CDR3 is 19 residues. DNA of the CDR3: TGTGCCAGCAGCACCACCGGGACTAGCGGGGACACTAGCACAGATACGCAGTATTTT. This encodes CASSTTGTSGDTSTDTQYF.

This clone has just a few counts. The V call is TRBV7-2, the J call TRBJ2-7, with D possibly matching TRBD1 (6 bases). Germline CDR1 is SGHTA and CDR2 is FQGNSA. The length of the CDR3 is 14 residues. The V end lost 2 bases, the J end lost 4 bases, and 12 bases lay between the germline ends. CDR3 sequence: CASSLQSQGYEQYF. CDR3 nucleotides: TGTGCCAGCAGCTTACAATCACAGGGTTACGAGCAGTACTTC. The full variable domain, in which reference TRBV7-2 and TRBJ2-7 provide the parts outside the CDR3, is GAGVSQSPSNKVTEKGKDVELRCDPISGHTALYWYRQSLGQGLEFLIYFQGNSAPDKSGLPSDRFSAERTGGSVSTLTIQRTQQEDSAVYLCASSLQSQGYEQYFGPGTRLTVT.

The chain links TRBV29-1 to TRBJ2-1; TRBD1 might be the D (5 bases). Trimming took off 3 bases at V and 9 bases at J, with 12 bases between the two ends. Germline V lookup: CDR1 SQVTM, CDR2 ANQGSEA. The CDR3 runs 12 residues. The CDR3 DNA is TGCAGCGTTGAGTCTGTAGGGGCTGAGCAGTTCTTC. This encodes CSVESVGAEQFF.

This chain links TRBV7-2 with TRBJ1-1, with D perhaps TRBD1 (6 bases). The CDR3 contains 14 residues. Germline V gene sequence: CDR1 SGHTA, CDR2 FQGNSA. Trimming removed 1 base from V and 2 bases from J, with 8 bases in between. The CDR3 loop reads CASSLGGGNTEAFF. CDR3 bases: TGTGCCAGCAGCTTAGGAGGGGGAAACACTGAAGCTTTCTTT.

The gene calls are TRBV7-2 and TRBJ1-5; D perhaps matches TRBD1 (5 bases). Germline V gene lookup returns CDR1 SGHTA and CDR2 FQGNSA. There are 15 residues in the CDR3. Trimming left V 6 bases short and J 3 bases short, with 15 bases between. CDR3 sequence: CASRATSGDNQPQHF. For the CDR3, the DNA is TGTGCCAGCAGAGCAACCTCGGGGGACAATCAGCCCCAGCATTTT.

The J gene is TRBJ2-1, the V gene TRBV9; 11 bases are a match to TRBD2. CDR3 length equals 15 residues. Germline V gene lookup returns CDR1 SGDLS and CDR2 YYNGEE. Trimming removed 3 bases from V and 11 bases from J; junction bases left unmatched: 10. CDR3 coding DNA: TGTGCCAGCAGCGACACCGGGACTAGCGGAATGAAGCAGTTCTTC. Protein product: CASSDTGTSGMKQFF.

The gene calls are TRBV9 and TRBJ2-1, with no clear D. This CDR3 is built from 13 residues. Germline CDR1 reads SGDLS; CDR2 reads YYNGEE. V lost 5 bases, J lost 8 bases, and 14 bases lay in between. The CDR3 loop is CASSPSPTYEQFF. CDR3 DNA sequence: TGTGCCAGCAGTCCCTCACCAACTTATGAGCAGTTCTTC.

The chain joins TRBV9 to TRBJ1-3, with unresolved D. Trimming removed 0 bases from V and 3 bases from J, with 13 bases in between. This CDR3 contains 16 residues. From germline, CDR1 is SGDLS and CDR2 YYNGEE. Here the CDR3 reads CASSVVENVNGNTIYF. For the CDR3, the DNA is TGTGCCAGCAGCGTAGTTGAGAACGTCAATGGAAACACCATATATTTT.

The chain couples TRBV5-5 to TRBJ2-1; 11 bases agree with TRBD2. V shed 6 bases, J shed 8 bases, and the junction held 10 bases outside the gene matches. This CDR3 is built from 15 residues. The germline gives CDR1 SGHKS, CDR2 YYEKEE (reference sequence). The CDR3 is CASNPLAGGLHEQFF. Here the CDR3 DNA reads TGTGCCAGCAACCCCTTAGCGGGGGGGCTTCATGAGCAGTTCTTC.

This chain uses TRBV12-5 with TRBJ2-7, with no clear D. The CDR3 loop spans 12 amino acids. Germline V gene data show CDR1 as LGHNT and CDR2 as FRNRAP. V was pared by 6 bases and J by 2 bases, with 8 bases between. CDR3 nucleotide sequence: TGTGCTAGTGGAATTCGTACCTACGAGCAGTACTTC. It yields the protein CASGIRTYEQYF.

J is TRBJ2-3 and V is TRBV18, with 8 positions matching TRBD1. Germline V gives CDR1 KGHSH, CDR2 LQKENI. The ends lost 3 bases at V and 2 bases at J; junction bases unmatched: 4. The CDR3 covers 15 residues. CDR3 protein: CASSPRTGTTDTQYF. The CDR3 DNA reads TGTGCCAGCTCACCCCGGACAGGGACCACAGATACGCAGTATTTT.

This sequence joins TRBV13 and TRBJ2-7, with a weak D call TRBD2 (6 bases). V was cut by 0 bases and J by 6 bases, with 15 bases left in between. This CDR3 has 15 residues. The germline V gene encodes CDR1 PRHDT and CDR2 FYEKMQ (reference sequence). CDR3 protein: CASSLGLALGTEQYV. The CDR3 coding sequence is TGTGCCAGCAGCTTAGGCCTAGCGTTAGGGACCGAGCAGTACGTC.

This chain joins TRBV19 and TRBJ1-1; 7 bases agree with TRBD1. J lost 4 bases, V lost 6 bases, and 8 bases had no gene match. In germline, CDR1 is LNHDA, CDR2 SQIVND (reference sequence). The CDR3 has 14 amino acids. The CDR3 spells CASRRQGISTEAFF. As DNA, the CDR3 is TGTGCCAGTAGAAGACAGGGAATATCCACTGAAGCTTTCTTT. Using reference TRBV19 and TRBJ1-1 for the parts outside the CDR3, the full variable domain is DGGITQSPKYLFRKEGQNVTLSCEQNLNHDAMYWYRQDPGQGLRLIYYSQIVNDFQKGDIAEGYSVSREKKESFPLTVTSAQKNPTAFYLCASRRQGISTEAFFGQGTRLTVV.

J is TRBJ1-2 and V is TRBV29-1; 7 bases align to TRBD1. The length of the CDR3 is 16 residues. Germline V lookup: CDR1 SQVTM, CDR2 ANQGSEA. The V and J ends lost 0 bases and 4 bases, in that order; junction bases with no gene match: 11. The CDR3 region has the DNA TGCAGCGTTGAAGATGAGGGGGCCTGGGCGGCCTATGGCTACACCTTC. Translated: CSVEDEGAWAAYGYTF.

CDR3 protein: CASSQVLAGGYEQYV. CDR3 bases: TGTGCCAGCAGCCAAGTACTAGCGGGAGGGTACGAGCAGTACGTC. V usage is TRBV3-1 (or the pseudogene TRBV3-2) and J usage is TRBJ2-7, with 13 bases aligning to TRBD2. Germline loops: CDR1 LGHDT, CDR2 YNNKEL (reference sequence). The CDR3 covers 15 residues. Trimming at V came to 1 base and at J to 4 bases, leaving 1 base not matched to a gene.